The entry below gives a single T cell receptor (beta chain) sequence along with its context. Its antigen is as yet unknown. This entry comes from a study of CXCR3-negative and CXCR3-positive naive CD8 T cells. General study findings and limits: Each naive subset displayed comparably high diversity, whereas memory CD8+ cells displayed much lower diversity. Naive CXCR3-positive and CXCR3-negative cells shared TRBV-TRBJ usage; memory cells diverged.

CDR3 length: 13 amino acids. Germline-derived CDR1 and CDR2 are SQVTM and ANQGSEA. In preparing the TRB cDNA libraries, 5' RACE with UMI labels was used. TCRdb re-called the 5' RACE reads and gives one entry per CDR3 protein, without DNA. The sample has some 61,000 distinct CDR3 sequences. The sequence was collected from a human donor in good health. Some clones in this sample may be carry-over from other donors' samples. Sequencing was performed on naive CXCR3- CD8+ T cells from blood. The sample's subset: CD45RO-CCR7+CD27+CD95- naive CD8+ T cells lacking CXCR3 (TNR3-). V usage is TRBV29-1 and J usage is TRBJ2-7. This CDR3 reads CSVEDSSSYEQYF.